These T cell receptor beta chains were read from a single sample in a study of T cells in Graves' hyperthyroidism and ophthalmopathy. One entry per CDR3 protein results from TCRdb running MiXCR on the multiplex PCR reads. The sample consists of approximately 600,000 distinct CDR3 sequences, 20% to 25% of them appearing once. Specimen: blood. Every receptor here comes from a young man with Graves' ophthalmopathy. The CDR3 runs from the conserved cysteine through the conserved F or W. A D gene is named only where the DNA matches it firmly. Part of the rows lack a size; the others show once, few, many or a class for expanded clones.

j_call,clone_size,d_call,v_call,cdr3_nt,cdr3_aa
TRBJ1-3,few,-,TRBV6-1,TGTGCCAGCAGGAAGGGCTCTGGAAACACCATATATTTT,CASRKGSGNTIYF
TRBJ1-5,-,-,TRBV7-2,TGTGCCAGCAGCCTTGCTGGCAATCAGCTCCAGCATTTT,CASSLAGNQLQHF
TRBJ2-5,-,-,TRBV20-1,TGCAGTGCTAGAGAAGCGGAGAGGGTGGAGACCCAGTACTTC,CSAREAERVETQYF
TRBJ1-2,many,-,TRBV3-1,TGTGCCAGCAGCCACCGGGACGGGCGCCTTTGGGCCTATGGCTACACCTTC,CASSHRDGRLWAYGYTF
TRBJ1-5,few,-,TRBV29-1,TGCAGCGTTGAAAACCCCCAATCCCCAGCGACCAGCAATCAGCCCCAGCATTTT,CSVENPQSPATSNQPQHF
TRBJ2-1,-,TRBD1,TRBV6-1,TGTGCCAGCAGGGACAGGGATGAGCAGTTCTTC,CASRDRDEQFF
TRBJ2-3,-,TRBD2,TRBV11-2,TGTGCCAGCAGCTCTGGACTAGCGGGGCAGAACACAGATACGCAGTATTTT,CASSSGLAGQNTDTQYF
TRBJ2-5,many,-,TRBV11-1,TGTGCCAGCTGCTCCGCCCCCGGGACCCAGTACTTC,CASCSAPGTQYF
TRBJ2-3,-,TRBD1,TRBV2,TGTGCCAGCAGGGGGACAGGGCCAGATACGCAGTATTTT,CASRGTGPDTQYF
TRBJ2-7,few,-,TRBV27,TGTGCCAGCAGTTTATGGGGGCAGGAGTACAACGAGCAGTACTTC,CASSLWGQEYNEQYF
TRBJ2-3,few,-,TRBV24-1,TGTACCACCAGTGATTTGTCTCTAGATACGCAGTATTTT,CTTSDLSLDTQYF
TRBJ2-7,many,TRBD2,TRBV2,TGTGCCAGCAGCGAGGGCGGACTAGCGTTTTCCTACGAGCAGTACTTC,CASSEGGLAFSYEQYF
TRBJ1-2,few,TRBD1,TRBV27,TGTGCCAGCAGTTTAAGTGGGCCAGGGGGCGATGGCTACACCTTC,CASSLSGPGGDGYTF
TRBJ2-1,-,TRBD2,TRBV9,TGTGCCAGCAGCGCGGGACTAGCGGGCCCGAGCTCCTACAATGAGCAGTTCTTC,CASSAGLAGPSSYNEQFF
TRBJ2-1,many,TRBD2,TRBV2,TGTGCCAGCAGTGACCTAGCGGGAGGCAATGAGCAGTTCTTC,CASSDLAGGNEQFF
TRBJ2-3,few,-,TRBV2,TGTGCCAGCAGTGAAAACAGACTGGCTCGGACAGATACGCAGTATTTT,CASSENRLARTDTQYF
TRBJ2-7,many,TRBD1,TRBV28,TGTGCCAGCAGTTCGGGACAGGACCCTAACGAGCAGTACTTC,CASSSGQDPNEQYF
TRBJ1-4,many,-,TRBV7-2,TGTGCCAGCAGCCCCGGACCAGCTGCTAATGAAAAACTGTTTTTT,CASSPGPAANEKLFF
TRBJ1-1,many,-,TRBV28,TGTGCCAGCAGTTTATACAGAACGTACCCTGTCACTGAAGCTTTCTTT,CASSLYRTYPVTEAFF
TRBJ1-2,many,-,TRBV7-2,TGTGCCAGCAGCTTAGCTACCGTAGCTAACTATGGCTACACCTTC,CASSLATVANYGYTF
TRBJ2-5,-,-,TRBV7-2,TGTGCCAGCAGCTTCAGCGGCGTACCTGGGGAGACCCAGTACTTC,CASSFSGVPGETQYF
TRBJ2-3,-,-,TRBV6-1,TGTGCCAGCAGCCAAACTGGCGGCAGCACAGATACGCAGTATTTT,CASSQTGGSTDTQYF
TRBJ1-1,many,-,TRBV7-2,TGTGCCAGCAGCTTAGAACGTGTGGGGAACACTGAAGCTTTCTTT,CASSLERVGNTEAFF
TRBJ2-1,few,TRBD2,TRBV7-2,TGTGCCAGCAGTCCAATGGGACTAGCGGGAGTGAACCGTGAGCAGTTCTTC,CASSPMGLAGVNREQFF
TRBJ2-2,many,-,TRBV7-3,TGTGCCAGCAGCTCAACAGGCACCGGGGAGCTGTTTTTT,CASSSTGTGELFF
TRBJ2-7,many,TRBD1,TRBV11-2,TGTGCCAGCAGCTTAGATCCCGGGACAGGCGAGCAGTACTTC,CASSLDPGTGEQYF
TRBJ2-2,few,-,TRBV4-2,TGTGCCAGCAGCCAAGACCCAGGGGGGTACACCGGGGAGCTGTTTTTT,CASSQDPGGYTGELFF
TRBJ1-1,few,-,TRBV27,TGTGCCAGCCGGGGGGGGCAGAACACTGAAGCTTTCTTT,CASRGGQNTEAFF
TRBJ1-3,few,TRBD1,TRBV7-6,TGTGCCAGCAGCTTGGCCGGGACAGGTTATAGCACCATATATTTT,CASSLAGTGYSTIYF
TRBJ1-3,few,-,TRBV5-6,TGTGCCAGCAGCGTCACTGGAAACACCATATATTTT,CASSVTGNTIYF
TRBJ2-7,-,TRBD1,TRBV27,TGTGCCAGCAGTTTAGAGTTGGACAGGGTTGCGTACGAGCAGTACTTC,CASSLELDRVAYEQYF
TRBJ2-7,many,TRBD2,TRBV11-2,TGTGCCAGCAGCTTAAGCGGGACTCAGTCCTACGAGCAGTACTTC,CASSLSGTQSYEQYF
TRBJ2-1,-,TRBD1,TRBV6-1,TGTGCCAGCAGTATCGGGACAGGGAACAATGAGCAGTTCTTC,CASSIGTGNNEQFF
TRBJ1-1,many,-,TRBV2,TGTGCCAGCAGGGGCGACGGGGACGAAGCTTTCTTT,CASRGDGDEAFF
TRBJ2-6,many,-,TRBV12-3/TRBV12-4,TGTGCCAGCAGTTTGGGGGGAGGCTCTGGGGCCAACGTCCTGACTTTC,CASSLGGGSGANVLTF
TRBJ1-5,many,TRBD1,TRBV28,TGTGCCAGCAGTTCCTCAGGGGGCCCTCAGCCCCAGCATTTT,CASSSSGGPQPQHF
TRBJ2-5,-,-,TRBV20-1,TGCAGTGCTTTCTCAGGGTATTGGGAGACCCAGTACTTC,CSAFSGYWETQYF
TRBJ1-2,few,-,TRBV4-1,TGCGCCAGCAGCCAAGCCACCGGCAGGGCGAACTATGGCTACACCTTC,CASSQATGRANYGYTF
TRBJ1-1,-,TRBD1,TRBV6-1,TGTGCCAGCAGTTATAAGGGGGCGATCACTGAAGCTTTCTTT,CASSYKGAITEAFF
TRBJ2-1,-,TRBD2,TRBV19,TGTGCCGGTAGCGGGACCTTCCCGTCTGAGCAGTTCTTC,CAGSGTFPSEQFF
TRBJ1-5,many,-,TRBV12-3/TRBV12-4,TGTGCCAGCAGTCCTCTGGGGGGTCAGCCCCAGCATTTT,CASSPLGGQPQHF
TRBJ2-7,-,TRBD2,TRBV20-1,TGCAGTGCTCCGGGGGCTAGCGGGAGTATCTACGAGCAGTACTTC,CSAPGASGSIYEQYF
TRBJ2-7,many,-,TRBV27,TGTGCCAGCAGCCCCTACGCCCGGGACACCTACCGATCCGAGCAGTACTTC,CASSPYARDTYRSEQYF
TRBJ2-7,-,TRBD1,TRBV20-1,TGCAGTGCCCTTAGCAGGGGGCTGAGGGAGCAGTACTTC,CSALSRGLREQYF